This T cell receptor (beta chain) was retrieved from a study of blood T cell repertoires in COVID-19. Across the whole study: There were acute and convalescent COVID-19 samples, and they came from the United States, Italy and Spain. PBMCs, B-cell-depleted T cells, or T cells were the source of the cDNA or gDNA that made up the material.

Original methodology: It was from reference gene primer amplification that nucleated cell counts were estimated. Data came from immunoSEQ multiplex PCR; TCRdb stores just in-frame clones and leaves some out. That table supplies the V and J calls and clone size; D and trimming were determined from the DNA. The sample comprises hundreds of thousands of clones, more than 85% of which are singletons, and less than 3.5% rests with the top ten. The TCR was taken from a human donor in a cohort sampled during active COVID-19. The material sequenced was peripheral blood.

DNA of the CDR3: TGTGCCAGCAGCAGGACTAGCGTGACCGGGGAGCTGTTTTTT. Encoded protein: CASSRTSVTGELFF. This rearrangement joins TRBV7-3 to TRBJ2-2, with 9 bases matching TRBD2. Germline-derived CDR1 and CDR2 are SGHTA and FQGTGA. The CDR3 sequence is 14 residues long. V lost 5 bases to trimming and J lost 5 bases; unmatched junction nucleotides: 3.